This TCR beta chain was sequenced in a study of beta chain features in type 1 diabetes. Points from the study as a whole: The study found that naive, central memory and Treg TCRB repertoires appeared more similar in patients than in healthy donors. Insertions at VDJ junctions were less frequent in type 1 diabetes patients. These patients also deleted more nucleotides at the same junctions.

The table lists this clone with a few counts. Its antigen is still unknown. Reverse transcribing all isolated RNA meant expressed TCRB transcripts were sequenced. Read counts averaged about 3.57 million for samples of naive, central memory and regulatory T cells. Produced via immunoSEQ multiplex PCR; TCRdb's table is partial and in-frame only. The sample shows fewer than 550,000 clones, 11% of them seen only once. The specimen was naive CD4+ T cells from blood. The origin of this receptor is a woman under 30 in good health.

The CDR3 coding sequence is TGCAGTGTTACCACAGCGTACGAGCAGTACTTC. Its translation: CSVTTAYEQYF. This sequence joins TRBV20-1 and TRBJ2-5; D gene unclear. TRBJ2-7 explains the end of the DNA better; the J call may be wrong. Germline assignment: CDR1 DFQATT and CDR2 SNEGSKA (reference sequence). The CDR3 length is 11 residues.